This T cell receptor (beta chain) was identified during a study of T cells in Graves' hyperthyroidism and ophthalmopathy. Hyperthyroidism patients were newly diagnosed, had disease duration under 2 months, and were aged 18 to 65 years. This clonotype occurred many times. Germline V lookup: CDR1 MNHEY, CDR2 SMNVEV (reference sequence). There are 14 residues in the CDR3. Trimming removed 2 bases from V and 9 bases from J, with 14 bases in between. There were TCR beta CDR3 regions amplified from RNA transcripts. HTBI primers drove first-round RT-PCR of the TCR CDR3. TCRdb re-derived calls from the multiplex PCR reads in MiXCR, one entry per CDR3 protein. The sample holds a few hundred thousand distinct CDR3 sequences, just under 15% seen once.

Sequencing used blood. This TCR derives from a woman in her thirties with Graves' hyperthyroidism. The chain is built from TRBV27 and TRBJ2-1; TRBD2 might be the D (5 bases). The CDR3 loop is CASSLPEPGSEQFF. The CDR3, as DNA: TGTGCCAGCAGTTTACCTGAGCCTGGGAGTGAGCAGTTCTTC.